These T cell receptor beta chains were read from a single sample in a study of PD-1 blockade in classical Hodgkin lymphoma. Profiling relied on immunoSEQ multiplex PCR, and the TCRdb table lists in-frame clones only, not all of them. The sample contains roughly 60,000 clones, more than 80% of which appear only once. The specimen comprised peripheral blood mononuclear cells (PBMCs), sampled before the fourth cycle of nivolumab. Receptor source: a human donor with classical Hodgkin lymphoma. CDR3s leave out the opening cysteine and the closing phenylalanine or tryptophan.

V gene: TRBV27; CDR3 length: 10; J gene: TRBJ2-2; CDR3 protein: ASSFLGGELF
V gene: TRBV19; CDR3 length: 11; J gene: TRBJ1-1; CDR3 protein: ASSDRANTEAF
V gene: TRBV18; CDR3 length: 12; J gene: TRBJ1-2; CDR3 protein: ASSRSVALYGYT
V gene: TRBV19; CDR3 length: 12; J gene: TRBJ2-7; CDR3 protein: ASSRTGGNDEQY
V gene: TRBV30; CDR3 length: 11; J gene: TRBJ1-2; CDR3 protein: AWSVEANYGYT
V gene: TRBV7-9; CDR3 length: 11; J gene: TRBJ2-7; CDR3 protein: ASTRTGAGEQY
V gene: TRBV19; CDR3 length: 16; J gene: TRBJ2-1; CDR3 protein: ASSTGTSGGIPNNEQF
V gene: TRBV7-9; CDR3 length: 11; J gene: TRBJ1-1; CDR3 protein: AGTGAGRLEAF
V gene: TRBV6-1; CDR3 length: 12; J gene: TRBJ1-4; CDR3 protein: ASSVTGEHEKLF
V gene: TRBV2; CDR3 length: 17; J gene: TRBJ2-4; CDR3 protein: ASSELGEFPLIAKNIQY
V gene: TRBV20-1; CDR3 length: 9; J gene: TRBJ1-1; CDR3 protein: SARSGAEAF
V gene: TRBV11-2; CDR3 length: 13; J gene: TRBJ2-2; CDR3 protein: ASSLMDIPTGELF
V gene: TRBV5-1; CDR3 length: 12; J gene: TRBJ2-2; CDR3 protein: ASSPRGNTGELF
V gene: TRBV7-2; CDR3 length: 12; J gene: TRBJ1-1; CDR3 protein: ASSSIQQNTEAF
V gene: TRBV21-1; CDR3 length: 10; J gene: TRBJ1-5; CDR3 protein: ATPGEDQPQH
V gene: TRBV9; CDR3 length: 15; J gene: TRBJ2-3; CDR3 protein: ASSVGVGAGGTDTQY
V gene: TRBV28; CDR3 length: 11; J gene: TRBJ2-4; CDR3 protein: ASSLGQSNIQY
V gene: TRBV19; CDR3 length: 13; J gene: TRBJ2-1; CDR3 protein: ASSIAIAGHNEQF
V gene: TRBV7-2; CDR3 length: 13; J gene: TRBJ2-5; CDR3 protein: ASSPPPGGQETQY
V gene: TRBV29-1; CDR3 length: 13; J gene: TRBJ2-1; CDR3 protein: SVDGGLNSYNEQF
V gene: TRBV4-1; CDR3 length: 14; J gene: TRBJ1-1; CDR3 protein: ASSQVGRGVLTLAF
V gene: TRBV23-1; CDR3 length: 14; J gene: TRBJ1-4; CDR3 protein: ASSQSRDRHNEKLF
V gene: TRBV5-6; CDR3 length: 10; J gene: TRBJ1-2; CDR3 protein: ASSFDFDGYT
V gene: TRBV7-2; CDR3 length: 12; J gene: TRBJ1-4; CDR3 protein: ASSAYGPNEKLF
V gene: TRBV21-1; CDR3 length: 15; J gene: TRBJ2-7; CDR3 protein: ASSQRGAQGGTYEQY
V gene: TRBV2; CDR3 length: 13; J gene: TRBJ2-2; CDR3 protein: ASRGAGGRTGELF
V gene: TRBV5-6; CDR3 length: 15; J gene: TRBJ2-7; CDR3 protein: ASSGADRESFNYEQY
V gene: TRBV18; CDR3 length: 11; J gene: TRBJ1-5; CDR3 protein: ASSPSRDQPQH
V gene: TRBV9; CDR3 length: 9; J gene: TRBJ2-3; CDR3 protein: ASSVGYTQY
V gene: TRBV10-3; CDR3 length: 13; J gene: TRBJ1-1; CDR3 protein: AISESFTTEAEAF
V gene: TRBV9; CDR3 length: 10; J gene: TRBJ1-1; CDR3 protein: ASSVGGTEAF
V gene: TRBV19; CDR3 length: 13; J gene: TRBJ1-1; CDR3 protein: ASSIDPRRTKEAF
V gene: TRBV7-9; CDR3 length: 17; J gene: TRBJ2-7; CDR3 protein: ASSPTESGAGSSVYEQY
V gene: TRBV2; CDR3 length: 13; J gene: TRBJ1-1; CDR3 protein: ASSEGGWLGAEAF
V gene: TRBV2; CDR3 length: 11; J gene: TRBJ2-7; CDR3 protein: ARRQRGAYEQY
V gene: TRBV4-2; CDR3 length: 15; J gene: TRBJ2-7; CDR3 protein: ASSQDGGAGSNYEQY
V gene: TRBV10-2; CDR3 length: 16; J gene: TRBJ2-1; CDR3 protein: ASSKGLAGATTYNEQF
V gene: TRBV11-2; CDR3 length: 12; J gene: TRBJ1-1; CDR3 protein: ASSHRLATGKAF
V gene: TRBV7-6; CDR3 length: 12; J gene: TRBJ1-2; CDR3 protein: ASSSEDRGEGYT
V gene: TRBV19; CDR3 length: 11; J gene: TRBJ1-4; CDR3 protein: ATSRSSNEKLF
V gene: TRBV19; CDR3 length: 15; J gene: TRBJ2-3; CDR3 protein: ASSIGLGTASTDTQY
V gene: TRBV2; CDR3 length: 13; J gene: TRBJ2-7; CDR3 protein: ASSQGQGAINEQY
V gene: TRBV6-6; CDR3 length: 8; J gene: TRBJ2-1; CDR3 protein: ASLGDEQF
V gene: TRBV29-1; CDR3 length: 12; J gene: TRBJ2-5; CDR3 protein: SVDQGGAKETQY
V gene: TRBV5-4; CDR3 length: 13; J gene: TRBJ2-3; CDR3 protein: ASSWEGGATDTQY
V gene: TRBV30; CDR3 length: 14; J gene: TRBJ1-6; CDR3 protein: AWSVLSPGNNSPLH
V gene: TRBV6-5; CDR3 length: 11; J gene: TRBJ1-2; CDR3 protein: ASSYDGNYGYT
V gene: TRBV13; CDR3 length: 11; J gene: TRBJ2-5; CDR3 protein: ASSVGGAETQY
V gene: TRBV5-1; CDR3 length: 12; J gene: TRBJ1-5; CDR3 protein: ASSFIGGAQPQH
V gene: TRBV12-5; CDR3 length: 11; J gene: TRBJ2-5; CDR3 protein: ASGLRQWETQY
V gene: TRBV28; CDR3 length: 12; J gene: TRBJ1-5; CDR3 protein: ASSVRDASQPQH
V gene: TRBV27; CDR3 length: 13; J gene: TRBJ1-2; CDR3 protein: ASSPGQGGIMGYT
V gene: TRBV2; CDR3 length: 11; J gene: TRBJ2-3; CDR3 protein: ASSTARWDTQY
V gene: TRBV12-5; CDR3 length: 15; J gene: TRBJ2-3; CDR3 protein: ASGLIPGQGNTDTQY
V gene: TRBV5-1; CDR3 length: 14; J gene: TRBJ1-4; CDR3 protein: ASSLGDRATNEKLF
V gene: TRBV27; CDR3 length: 15; J gene: TRBJ1-1; CDR3 protein: ASSRGKGKWGFTEAF
V gene: TRBV11-2; CDR3 length: 14; J gene: TRBJ2-3; CDR3 protein: ASSFSRAGSTDTQY
V gene: TRBV2; CDR3 length: 13; J gene: TRBJ2-2; CDR3 protein: ASSSGGQAPGELF